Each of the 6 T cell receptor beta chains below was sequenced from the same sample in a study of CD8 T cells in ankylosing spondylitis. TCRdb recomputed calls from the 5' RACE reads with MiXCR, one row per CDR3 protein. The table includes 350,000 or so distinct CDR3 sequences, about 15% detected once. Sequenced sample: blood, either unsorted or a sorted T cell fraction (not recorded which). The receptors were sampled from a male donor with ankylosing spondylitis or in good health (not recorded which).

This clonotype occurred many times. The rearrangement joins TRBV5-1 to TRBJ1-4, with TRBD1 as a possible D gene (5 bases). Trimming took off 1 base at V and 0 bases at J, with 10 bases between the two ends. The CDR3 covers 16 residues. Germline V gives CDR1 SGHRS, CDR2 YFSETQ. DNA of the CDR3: TGCGCCAGCAGCTTGCCGGGACGAACAACTAATGAAAAACTGTTTTTT. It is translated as CASSLPGRTTNEKLFF.

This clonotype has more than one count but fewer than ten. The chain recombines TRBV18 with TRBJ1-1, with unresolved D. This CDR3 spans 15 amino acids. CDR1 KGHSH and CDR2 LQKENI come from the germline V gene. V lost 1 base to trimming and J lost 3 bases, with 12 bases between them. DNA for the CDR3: TGTGCCAGCTCACCACGACGGATGGGGTACACTGAAGCTTTCTTT. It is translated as CASSPRRMGYTEAFF.

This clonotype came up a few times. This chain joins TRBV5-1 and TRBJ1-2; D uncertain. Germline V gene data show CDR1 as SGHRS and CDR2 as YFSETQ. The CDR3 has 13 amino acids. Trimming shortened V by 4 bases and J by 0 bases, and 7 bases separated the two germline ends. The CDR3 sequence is CASSRDANYGYTF. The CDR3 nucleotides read TGCGCCAGCAGCCGGGATGCTAACTATGGCTACACCTTC.

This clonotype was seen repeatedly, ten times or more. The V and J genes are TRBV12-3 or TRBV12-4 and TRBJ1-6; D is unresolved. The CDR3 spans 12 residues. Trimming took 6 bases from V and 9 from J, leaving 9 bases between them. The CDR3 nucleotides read TGTGCCAGCAGGACGGGGATTTCACCCCTCCACTTT. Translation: CASRTGISPLHF.

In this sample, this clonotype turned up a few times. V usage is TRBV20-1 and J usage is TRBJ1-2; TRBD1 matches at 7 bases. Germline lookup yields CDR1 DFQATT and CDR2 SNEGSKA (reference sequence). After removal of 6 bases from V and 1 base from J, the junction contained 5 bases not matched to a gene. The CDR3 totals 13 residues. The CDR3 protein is CSAGRDSNYGYTF. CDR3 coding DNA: TGCAGTGCGGGCCGGGACAGTAACTATGGCTACACCTTC.

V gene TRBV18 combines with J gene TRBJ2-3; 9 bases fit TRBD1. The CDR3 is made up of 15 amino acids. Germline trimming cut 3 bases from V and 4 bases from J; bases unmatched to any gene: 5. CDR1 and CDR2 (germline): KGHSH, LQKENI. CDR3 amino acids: CASSPRTGVADTQYF. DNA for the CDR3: TGTGCCAGCTCACCCAGGACAGGGGTCGCAGATACGCAGTATTTT.